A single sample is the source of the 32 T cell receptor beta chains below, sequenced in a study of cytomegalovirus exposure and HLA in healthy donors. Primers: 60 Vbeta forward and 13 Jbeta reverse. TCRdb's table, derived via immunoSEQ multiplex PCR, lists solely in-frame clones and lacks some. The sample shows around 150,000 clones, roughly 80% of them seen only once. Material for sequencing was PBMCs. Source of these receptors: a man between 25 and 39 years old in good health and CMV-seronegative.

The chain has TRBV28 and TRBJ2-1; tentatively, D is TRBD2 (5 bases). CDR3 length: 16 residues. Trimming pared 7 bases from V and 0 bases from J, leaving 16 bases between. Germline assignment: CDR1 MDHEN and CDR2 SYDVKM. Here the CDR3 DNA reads TGTGCCAGCACCCCAGACCGGGGTAACTCCTACAATGAGCAGTTCTTC. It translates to CASTPDRGNSYNEQFF.

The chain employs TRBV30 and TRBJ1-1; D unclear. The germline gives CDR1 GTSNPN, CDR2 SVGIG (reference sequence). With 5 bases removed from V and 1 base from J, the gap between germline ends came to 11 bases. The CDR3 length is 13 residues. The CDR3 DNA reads TGTGCCTGGGGTCTCCGGGGGAACACTGAAGCTTTCTTT. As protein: CAWGLRGNTEAFF.

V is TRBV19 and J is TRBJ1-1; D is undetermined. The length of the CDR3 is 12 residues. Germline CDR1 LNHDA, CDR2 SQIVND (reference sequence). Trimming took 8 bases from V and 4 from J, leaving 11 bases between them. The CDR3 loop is CASGQYGTEAFF. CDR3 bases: TGTGCCAGTGGCCAATATGGCACTGAAGCTTTCTTT.

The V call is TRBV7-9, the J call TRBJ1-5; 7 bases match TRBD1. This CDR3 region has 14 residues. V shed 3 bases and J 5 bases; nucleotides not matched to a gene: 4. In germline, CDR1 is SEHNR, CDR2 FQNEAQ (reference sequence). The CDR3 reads CASSFDRADQPQHF. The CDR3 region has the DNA TGTGCCAGCAGCTTCGACAGGGCCGATCAGCCCCAGCATTTT.

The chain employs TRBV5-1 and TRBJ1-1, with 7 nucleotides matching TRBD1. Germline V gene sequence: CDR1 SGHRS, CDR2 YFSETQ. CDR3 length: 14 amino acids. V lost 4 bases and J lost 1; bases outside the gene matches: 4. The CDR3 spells CASSAYRGNTEAFF. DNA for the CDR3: TGCGCCAGCAGCGCTTACAGGGGGAACACTGAAGCTTTCTTT.

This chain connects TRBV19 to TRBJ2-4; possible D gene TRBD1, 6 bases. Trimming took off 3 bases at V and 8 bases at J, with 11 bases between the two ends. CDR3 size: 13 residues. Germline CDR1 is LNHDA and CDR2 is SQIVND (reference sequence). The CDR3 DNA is TGTGCCAGTAGTATGGGGAACAGGGACATTCAGTACTTC. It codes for CASSMGNRDIQYF.

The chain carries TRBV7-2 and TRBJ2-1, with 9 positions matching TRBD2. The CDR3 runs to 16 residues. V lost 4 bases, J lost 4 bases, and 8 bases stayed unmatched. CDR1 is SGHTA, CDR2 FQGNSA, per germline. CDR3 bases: TGTGCCAGCAGCTCGGGAGCTGCGGGAGGGTACAATGAGCAGTTCTTC. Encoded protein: CASSSGAAGGYNEQFF.

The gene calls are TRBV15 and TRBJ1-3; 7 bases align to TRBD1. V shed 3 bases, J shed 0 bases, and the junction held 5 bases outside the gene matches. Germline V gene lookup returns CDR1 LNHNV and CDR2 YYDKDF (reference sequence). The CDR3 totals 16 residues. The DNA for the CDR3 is TGTGCCACCAGCAGGCAGGGACAGATCTCTGGAAACACCATATATTTT. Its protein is CATSRQGQISGNTIYF.

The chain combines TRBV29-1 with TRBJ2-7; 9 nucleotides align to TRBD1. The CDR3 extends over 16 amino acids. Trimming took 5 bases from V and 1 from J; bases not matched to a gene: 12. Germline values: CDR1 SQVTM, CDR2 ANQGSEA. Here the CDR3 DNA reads TGCAGCGTTAAAGGAGGAGGGACAGGGTGGTCCTACGAGCAGTACTTC. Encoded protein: CSVKGGGTGWSYEQYF.

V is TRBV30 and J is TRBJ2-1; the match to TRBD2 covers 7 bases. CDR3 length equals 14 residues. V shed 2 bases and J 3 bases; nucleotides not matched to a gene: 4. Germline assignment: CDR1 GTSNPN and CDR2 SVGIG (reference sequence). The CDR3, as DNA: TGTGCCTGGAGTATCTTAGCGGGCTACAATGAGCAGTTCTTC. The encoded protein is CAWSILAGYNEQFF.

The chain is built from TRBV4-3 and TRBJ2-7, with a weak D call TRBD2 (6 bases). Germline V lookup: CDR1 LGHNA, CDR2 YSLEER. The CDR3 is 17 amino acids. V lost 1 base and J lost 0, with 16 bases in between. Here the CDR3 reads CASSQGSPGVGSYEQYF. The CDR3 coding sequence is TGCGCCAGCAGCCAAGGGAGCCCGGGGGTCGGCTCCTACGAGCAGTACTTC.

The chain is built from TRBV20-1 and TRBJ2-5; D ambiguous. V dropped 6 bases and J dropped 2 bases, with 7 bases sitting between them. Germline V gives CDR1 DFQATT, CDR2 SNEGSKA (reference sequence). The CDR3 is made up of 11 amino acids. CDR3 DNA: TGCAGTGCGCGGTGGCAAGAGACCCAGTACTTC. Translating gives CSARWQETQYF.

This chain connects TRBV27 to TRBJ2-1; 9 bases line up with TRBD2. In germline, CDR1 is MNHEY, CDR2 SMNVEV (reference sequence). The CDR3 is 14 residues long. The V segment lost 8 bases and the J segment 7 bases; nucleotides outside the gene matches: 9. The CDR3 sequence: CASGSGSWGNEQFF. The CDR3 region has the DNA TGTGCCAGCGGTAGCGGGAGTTGGGGTAATGAGCAGTTCTTC.

This CDR3 is CASSILQGGLGANVLTF. The CDR3 coding sequence is TGTGCCAGTAGTATCCTGCAGGGGGGCCTTGGGGCCAACGTCCTGACTTTC. The chain employs TRBV19 and TRBJ2-6; TRBD1 is a possible D gene (7 bases). The V gene's germline CDR1 is LNHDA and CDR2 SQIVND (reference sequence). The CDR3 covers 17 residues. The germline V and J ends were trimmed by 3 bases and 3 bases, with 15 bases remaining between them. The full variable domain, completed using reference TRBV19 and TRBJ2-6, is DGGITQSPKYLFRKEGQNVTLSCEQNLNHDAMYWYRQDPGQGLRLIYYSQIVNDFQKGDIAEGYSVSREKKESFPLTVTSAQKNPTAFYLCASSILQGGLGANVLTFGAGSRLTVL.

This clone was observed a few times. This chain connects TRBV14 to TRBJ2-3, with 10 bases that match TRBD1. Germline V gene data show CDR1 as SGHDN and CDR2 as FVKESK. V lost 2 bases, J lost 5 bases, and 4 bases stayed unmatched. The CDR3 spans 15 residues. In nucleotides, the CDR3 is TGTGCCAGCAGCCAAAGACAGGGGGCAGGAGATACGCAGTATTTT. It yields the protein CASSQRQGAGDTQYF.

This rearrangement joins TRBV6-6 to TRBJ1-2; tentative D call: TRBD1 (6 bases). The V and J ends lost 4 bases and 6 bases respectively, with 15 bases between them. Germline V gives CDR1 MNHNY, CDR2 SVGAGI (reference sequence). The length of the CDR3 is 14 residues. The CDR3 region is CASSFRTEKDGYTF. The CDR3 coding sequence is TGTGCCAGCAGTTTTCGGACAGAGAAAGATGGCTACACCTTC.

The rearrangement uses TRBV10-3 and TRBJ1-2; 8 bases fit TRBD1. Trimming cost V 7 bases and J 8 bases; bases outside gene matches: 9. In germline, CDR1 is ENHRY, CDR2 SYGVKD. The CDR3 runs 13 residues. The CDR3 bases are TGTGCCATCAATGGGGCAGGGGGCCGAGGCTACACCTTC. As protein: CAINGAGGRGYTF.

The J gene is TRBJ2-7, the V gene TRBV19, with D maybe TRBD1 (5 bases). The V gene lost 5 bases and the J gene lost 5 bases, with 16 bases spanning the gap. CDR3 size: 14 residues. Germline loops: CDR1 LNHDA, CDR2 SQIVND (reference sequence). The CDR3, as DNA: TGTGCCAGTAGTCCGACAGCGTTAGTGCACGAGCAGTACTTC. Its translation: CASSPTALVHEQYF. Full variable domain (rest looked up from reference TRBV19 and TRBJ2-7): DGGITQSPKYLFRKEGQNVTLSCEQNLNHDAMYWYRQDPGQGLRLIYYSQIVNDFQKGDIAEGYSVSREKKESFPLTVTSAQKNPTAFYLCASSPTALVHEQYFGPGTRLTVT.

DNA of the CDR3: TGTGCCACCCAACTAAGCACCGGGGAGCTGTTTTTT. It translates to CATQLSTGELFF. This chain uses TRBV28 with TRBJ2-2; no definite D call. V gave up 10 bases and J gave up 4 bases, with 10 bases separating them. This CDR3 is 12 amino acids long. CDR1 and CDR2 from the germline V gene are MDHEN and SYDVKM.

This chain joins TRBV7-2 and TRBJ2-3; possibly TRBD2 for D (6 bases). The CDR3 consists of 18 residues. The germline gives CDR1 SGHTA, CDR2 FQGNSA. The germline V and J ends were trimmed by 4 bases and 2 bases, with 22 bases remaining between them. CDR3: CASSSPRGSPISTDTQYF. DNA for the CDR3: TGTGCCAGCAGCTCCCCACGGGGGAGTCCCATTTCCACAGATACGCAGTATTTT.

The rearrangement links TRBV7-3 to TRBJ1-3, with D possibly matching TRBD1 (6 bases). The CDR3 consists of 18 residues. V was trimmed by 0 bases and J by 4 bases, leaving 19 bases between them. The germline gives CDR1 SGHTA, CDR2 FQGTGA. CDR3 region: CASSLTGTTQAPGNTIYF. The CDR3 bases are TGTGCCAGCAGCTTAACGGGGACAACTCAGGCCCCGGGAAACACCATATATTTT.

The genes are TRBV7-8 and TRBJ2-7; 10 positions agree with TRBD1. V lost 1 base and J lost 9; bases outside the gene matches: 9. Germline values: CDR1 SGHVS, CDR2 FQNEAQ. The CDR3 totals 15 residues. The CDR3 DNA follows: TGTGCCAGCAGCTTAGGACAGGGGGCGCATCTGGGGCAGTACTTC. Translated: CASSLGQGAHLGQYF.

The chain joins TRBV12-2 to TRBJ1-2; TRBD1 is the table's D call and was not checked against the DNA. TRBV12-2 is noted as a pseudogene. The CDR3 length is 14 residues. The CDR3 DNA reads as TGTGCAAGTCGCTTTGGGACAGCTAACTATGGCTACACCTTC. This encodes CASRFGTANYGYTF.

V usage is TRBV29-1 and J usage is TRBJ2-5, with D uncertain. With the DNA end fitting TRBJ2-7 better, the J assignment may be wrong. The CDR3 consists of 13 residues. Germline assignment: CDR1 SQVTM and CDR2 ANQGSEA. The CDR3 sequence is CSVLGEGHYEQYF. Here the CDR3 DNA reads TGCAGCGTTTTGGGTGAAGGCCACTACGAGCAGTACTTC.

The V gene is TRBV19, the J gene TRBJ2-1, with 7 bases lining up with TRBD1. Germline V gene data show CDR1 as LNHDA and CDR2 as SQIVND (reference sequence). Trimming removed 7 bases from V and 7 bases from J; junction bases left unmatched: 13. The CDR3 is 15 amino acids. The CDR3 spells CASIRRQGVFNEQFF. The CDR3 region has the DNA TGTGCCAGTATTAGAAGACAGGGTGTGTTTAATGAGCAGTTCTTC.

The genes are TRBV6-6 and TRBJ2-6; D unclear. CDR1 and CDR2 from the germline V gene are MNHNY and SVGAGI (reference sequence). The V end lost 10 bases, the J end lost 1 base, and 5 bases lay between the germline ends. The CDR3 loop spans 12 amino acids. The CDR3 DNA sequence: TGTGCCACCCTATCTGGGGCCAACGTCCTGACTTTC. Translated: CATLSGANVLTF.

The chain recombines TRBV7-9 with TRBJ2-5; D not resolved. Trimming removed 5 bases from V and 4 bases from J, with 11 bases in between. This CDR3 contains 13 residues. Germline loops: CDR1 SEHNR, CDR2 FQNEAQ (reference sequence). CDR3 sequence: CASSLTIPETQYF. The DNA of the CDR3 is TGTGCCAGCAGCCTAACCATCCCAGAGACCCAGTACTTC.

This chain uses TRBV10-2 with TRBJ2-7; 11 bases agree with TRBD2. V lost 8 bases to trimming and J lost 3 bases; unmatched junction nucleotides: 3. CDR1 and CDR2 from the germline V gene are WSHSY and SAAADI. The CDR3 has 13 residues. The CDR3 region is CASATSGIYEQYF. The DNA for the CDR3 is TGCGCCAGCGCGACTAGCGGGATCTACGAGCAGTACTTC.

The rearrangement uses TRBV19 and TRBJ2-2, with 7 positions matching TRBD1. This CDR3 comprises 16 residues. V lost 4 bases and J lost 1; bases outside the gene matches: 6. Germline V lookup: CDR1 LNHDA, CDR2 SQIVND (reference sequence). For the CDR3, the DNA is TGTGCCAGTAGTAAAACAGGGGTTTTGAACACCGGGGAGCTGTTTTTT. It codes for CASSKTGVLNTGELFF.

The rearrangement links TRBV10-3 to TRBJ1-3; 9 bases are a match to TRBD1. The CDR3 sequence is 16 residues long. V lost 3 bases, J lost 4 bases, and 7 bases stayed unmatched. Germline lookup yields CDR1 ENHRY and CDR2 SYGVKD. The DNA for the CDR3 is TGTGCCATCAGTGATTGGACAGGGGTGGGAGGAAACACCATATATTTT. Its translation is CAISDWTGVGGNTIYF.

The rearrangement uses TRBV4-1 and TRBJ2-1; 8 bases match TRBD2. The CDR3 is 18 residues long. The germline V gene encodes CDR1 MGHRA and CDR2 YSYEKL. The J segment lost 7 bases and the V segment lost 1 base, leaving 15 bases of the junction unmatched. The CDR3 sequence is CASSQASPTSGGGNEQFF. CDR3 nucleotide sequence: TGCGCCAGCAGCCAAGCATCGCCCACTAGCGGAGGGGGGAATGAGCAGTTCTTC.

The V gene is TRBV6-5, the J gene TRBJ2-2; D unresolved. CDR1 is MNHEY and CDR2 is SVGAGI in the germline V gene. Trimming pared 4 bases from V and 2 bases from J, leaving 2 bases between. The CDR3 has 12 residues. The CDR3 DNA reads TGTGCCAGCAGTTCAAACACCGGGGAGCTGTTTTTT. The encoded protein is CASSSNTGELFF.